Detailed here is one T cell receptor beta chain. The sample comes from a study of cytomegalovirus exposure and HLA in healthy donors. The data were produced by immunoSEQ multiplex PCR, yet TCRdb's version contains in-frame clones alone and is incomplete. Of 130,000 or so clones detected, roughly nine tenths appear once; the ten largest clones hold about 3.7%. This receptor was taken from a man under 40 in good health and CMV-seronegative. The sequencing input was PBMCs.

The CDR3 loop is CASSLALAYEQYF. For the CDR3, the DNA is TGTGCCAGCAGCTTGGCCTTAGCCTACGAGCAGTACTTC. The chain uses TRBV5-4 and TRBJ2-7; D gene unclear. V was shortened by 0 bases and J by 2 bases, with 6 bases between the two germline ends. The germline CDR1 and CDR2 sequences are SGHNT and YYREEE (reference sequence). CDR3 size: 13 residues.